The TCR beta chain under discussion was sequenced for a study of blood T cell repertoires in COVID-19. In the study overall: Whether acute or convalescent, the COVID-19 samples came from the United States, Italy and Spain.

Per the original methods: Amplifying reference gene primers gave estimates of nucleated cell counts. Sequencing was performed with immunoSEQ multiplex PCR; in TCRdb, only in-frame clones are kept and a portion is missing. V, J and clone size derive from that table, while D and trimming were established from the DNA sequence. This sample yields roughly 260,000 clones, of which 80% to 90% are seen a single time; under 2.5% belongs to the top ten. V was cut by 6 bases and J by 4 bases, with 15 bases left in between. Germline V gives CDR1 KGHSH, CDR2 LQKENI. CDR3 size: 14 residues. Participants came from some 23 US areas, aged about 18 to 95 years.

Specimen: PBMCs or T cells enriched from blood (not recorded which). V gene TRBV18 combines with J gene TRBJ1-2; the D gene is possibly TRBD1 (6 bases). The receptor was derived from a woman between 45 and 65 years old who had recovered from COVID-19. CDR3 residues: CASSPPDSLYGYTF. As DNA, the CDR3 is TGTGCCAGCTCGCCTCCGGACAGTCTCTATGGCTACACCTTC.